This TCR beta chain was identified in a study of blood T cell repertoires in COVID-19. Across the whole study: The United States, Italy and Spain were the sources of the acute and convalescent COVID-19 samples. From T cells, B-cell-depleted T cells, or PBMCs came the material, which was cDNA or gDNA.

TCRdb's copy holds only in-frame clones and misses some; the assay was immunoSEQ multiplex PCR. The table records around 230,000 clones, over 80% of them present only once. V was pared by 5 bases and J by 0 bases, with 11 bases between. Germline V lookup: CDR1 LNHDA, CDR2 SQIVND (reference sequence). The length of the CDR3 is 14 residues. The sequencing sample was made of peripheral blood. This sequence joins TRBV19 and TRBJ2-7; TRBD2 might be the D (6 bases). The sequence was obtained from a man in his forties with acute or convalescent COVID-19. The chain's CDR3 is CASSSLSGSYEQYF. CDR3 bases: TGTGCCAGTAGTTCCCTTAGCGGCTCCTACGAGCAGTACTTC.